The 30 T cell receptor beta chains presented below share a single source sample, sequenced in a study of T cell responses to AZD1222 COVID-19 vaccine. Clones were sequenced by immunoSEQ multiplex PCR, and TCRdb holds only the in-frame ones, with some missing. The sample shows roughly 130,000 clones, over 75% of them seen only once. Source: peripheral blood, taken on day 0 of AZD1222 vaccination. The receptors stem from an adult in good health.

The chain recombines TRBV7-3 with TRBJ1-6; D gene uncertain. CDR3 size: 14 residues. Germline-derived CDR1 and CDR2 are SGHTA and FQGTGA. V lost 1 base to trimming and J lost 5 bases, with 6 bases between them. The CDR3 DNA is TGTGCCAGCAGCTTAAATGGTCATAATTCACCCCTCCACTTT. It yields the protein CASSLNGHNSPLHF.

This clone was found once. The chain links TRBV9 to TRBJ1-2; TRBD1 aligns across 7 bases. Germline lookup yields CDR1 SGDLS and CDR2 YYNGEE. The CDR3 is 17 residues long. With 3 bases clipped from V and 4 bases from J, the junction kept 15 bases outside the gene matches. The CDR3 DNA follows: TGTGCCAGCAGCGCGTCCGGGACAGCGTTCGGATCCTATGGCTACACCTTC. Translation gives CASSASGTAFGSYGYTF.

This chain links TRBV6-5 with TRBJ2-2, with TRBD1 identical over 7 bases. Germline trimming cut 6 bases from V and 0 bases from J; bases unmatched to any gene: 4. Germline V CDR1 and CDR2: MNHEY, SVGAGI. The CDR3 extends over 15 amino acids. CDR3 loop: CASSSGTANTGELFF. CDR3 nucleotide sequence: TGTGCCAGCAGCTCCGGGACAGCGAACACCGGGGAGCTGTTTTTT.

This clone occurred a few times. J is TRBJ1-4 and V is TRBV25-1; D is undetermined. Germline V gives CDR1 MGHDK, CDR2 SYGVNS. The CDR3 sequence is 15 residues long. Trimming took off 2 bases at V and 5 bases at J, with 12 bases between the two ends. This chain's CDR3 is CASSESSVVNEKLFF. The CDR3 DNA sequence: TGTGCCAGCAGTGAAAGTTCTGTGGTAAATGAAAAACTGTTTTTT.

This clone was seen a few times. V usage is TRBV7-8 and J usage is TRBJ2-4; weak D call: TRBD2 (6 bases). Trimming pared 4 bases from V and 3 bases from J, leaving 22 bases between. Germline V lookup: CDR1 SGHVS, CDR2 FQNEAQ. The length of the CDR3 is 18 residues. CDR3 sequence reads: CASSSDAGSSGGKNIQYF. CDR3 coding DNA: TGTGCCAGCAGCTCGGACGCCGGGAGTTCAGGAGGCAAAAACATTCAGTACTTC. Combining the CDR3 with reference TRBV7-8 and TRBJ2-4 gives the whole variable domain GAGVSQSPRYKVAKRGQDVALRCDPISGHVSLFWYQQALGQGPEFLTYFQNEAQLDKSGLPSDRFFAERPEGSVSTLKIQRTQQEDSAVYLCASSSDAGSSGGKNIQYFGAGTRLSVL.

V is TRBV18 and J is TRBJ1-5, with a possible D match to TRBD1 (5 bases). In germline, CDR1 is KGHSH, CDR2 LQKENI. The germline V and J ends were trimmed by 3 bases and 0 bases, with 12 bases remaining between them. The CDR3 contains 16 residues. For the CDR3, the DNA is TGTGCCAGCTCACCGCAGGGACTGAATAGCAATCAGCCCCAGCATTTT. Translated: CASSPQGLNSNQPQHF. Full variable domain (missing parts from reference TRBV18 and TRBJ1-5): NAGVMQNPRHLVRRRGQEARLRCSPMKGHSHVYWYRQLPEEGLKFMVYLQKENIIDESGMPKERFSAEFPKEGPSILRIQQVVRGDSAAYFCASSPQGLNSNQPQHFGDGTRLSIL.

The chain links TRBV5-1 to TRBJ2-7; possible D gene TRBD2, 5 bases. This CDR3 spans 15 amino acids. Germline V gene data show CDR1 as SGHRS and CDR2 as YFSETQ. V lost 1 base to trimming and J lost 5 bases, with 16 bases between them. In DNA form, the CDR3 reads TGCGCCAGCAGCTTGATTGGACTCAATAAGGACGAGCAGTACTTC. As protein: CASSLIGLNKDEQYF.

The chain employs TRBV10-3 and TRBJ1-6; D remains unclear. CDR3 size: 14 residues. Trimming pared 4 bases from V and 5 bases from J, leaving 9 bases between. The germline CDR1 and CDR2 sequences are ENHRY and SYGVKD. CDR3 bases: TGTGCCATCAGTGGGGCACAAAATAATTCACCCCTCCACTTT. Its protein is CAISGAQNNSPLHF.

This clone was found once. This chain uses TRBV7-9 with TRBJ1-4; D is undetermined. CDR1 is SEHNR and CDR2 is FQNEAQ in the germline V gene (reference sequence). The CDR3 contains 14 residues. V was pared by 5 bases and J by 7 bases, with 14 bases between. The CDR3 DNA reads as TGTGCCAGCAGCCCCCGCGATAGGGCTGAAAAACTGTTTTTT. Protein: CASSPRDRAEKLFF. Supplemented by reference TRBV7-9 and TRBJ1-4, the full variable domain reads DTGVSQNPRHKITKRGQNVTFRCDPISEHNRLYWYRQTLGQGPEFLTYFQNEAQLEKSRLLSDRFSAERPKGSFSTLEIQRTEQGDSAMYLCASSPRDRAEKLFFGSGTQLSVL.

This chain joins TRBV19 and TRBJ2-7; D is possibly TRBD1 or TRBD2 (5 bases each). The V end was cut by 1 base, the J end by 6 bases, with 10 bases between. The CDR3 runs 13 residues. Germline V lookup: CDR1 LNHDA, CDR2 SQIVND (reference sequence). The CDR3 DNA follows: TGTGCCAGTAGTATAGTGGGGGAAACCGAGCAGTACTTC. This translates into CASSIVGETEQYF.

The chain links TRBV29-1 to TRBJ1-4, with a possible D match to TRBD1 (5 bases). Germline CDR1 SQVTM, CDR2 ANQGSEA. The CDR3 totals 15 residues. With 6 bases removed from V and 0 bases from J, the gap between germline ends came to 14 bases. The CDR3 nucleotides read TGCAGCGTGGCCGGGACGGCAGCAACTAATGAAAAACTGTTTTTT. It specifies CSVAGTAATNEKLFF.

The chain's CDR3 is CASQGDRAGNQPQHF. CDR3 DNA sequence: TGTGCCAGCCAGGGGGACAGGGCAGGCAATCAGCCCCAGCATTTT. V is TRBV19 and J is TRBJ1-5; 9 positions agree with TRBD1. V lost 9 bases to trimming and J lost 2 bases; unmatched junction nucleotides: 8. Germline values: CDR1 LNHDA, CDR2 SQIVND (reference sequence). The CDR3 extends over 15 amino acids.

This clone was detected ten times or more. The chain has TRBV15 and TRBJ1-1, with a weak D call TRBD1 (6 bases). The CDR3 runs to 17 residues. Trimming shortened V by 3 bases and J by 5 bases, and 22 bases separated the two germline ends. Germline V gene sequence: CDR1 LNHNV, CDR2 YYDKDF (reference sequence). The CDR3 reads CATSSRDIGVVRTEAFF. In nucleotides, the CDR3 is TGTGCCACCAGCAGCCGGGACATCGGCGTTGTTAGGACTGAAGCTTTCTTT.

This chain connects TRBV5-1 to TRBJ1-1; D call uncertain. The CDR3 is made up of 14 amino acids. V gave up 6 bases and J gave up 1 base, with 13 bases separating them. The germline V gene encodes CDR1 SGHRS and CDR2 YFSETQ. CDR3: CASIPGPGNTEAFF. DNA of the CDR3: TGCGCCAGCATCCCCGGACCCGGGAACACTGAAGCTTTCTTT.

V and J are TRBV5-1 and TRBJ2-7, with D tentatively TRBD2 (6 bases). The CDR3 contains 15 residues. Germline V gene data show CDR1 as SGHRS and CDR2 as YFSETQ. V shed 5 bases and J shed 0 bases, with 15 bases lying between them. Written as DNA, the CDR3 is TGCGCCAGCAGTCAAGGGACTCTGAGCTCCTACGAGCAGTACTTC. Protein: CASSQGTLSSYEQYF.

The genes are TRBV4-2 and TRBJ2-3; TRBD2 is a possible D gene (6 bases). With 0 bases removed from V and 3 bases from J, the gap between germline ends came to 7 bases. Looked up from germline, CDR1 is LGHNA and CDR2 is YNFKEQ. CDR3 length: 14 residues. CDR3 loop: CASSQDGGTDTQYF. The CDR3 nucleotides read TGTGCCAGCAGCCAAGATGGGGGGACAGATACGCAGTATTTT.

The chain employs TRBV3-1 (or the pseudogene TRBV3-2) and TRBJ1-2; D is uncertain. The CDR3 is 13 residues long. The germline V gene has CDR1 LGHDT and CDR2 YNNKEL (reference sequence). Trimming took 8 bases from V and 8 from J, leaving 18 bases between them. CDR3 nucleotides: TGTGCCAGCTGCCGGACGAAAGGCTGCGGCTACACCTTC. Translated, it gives CASCRTKGCGYTF.

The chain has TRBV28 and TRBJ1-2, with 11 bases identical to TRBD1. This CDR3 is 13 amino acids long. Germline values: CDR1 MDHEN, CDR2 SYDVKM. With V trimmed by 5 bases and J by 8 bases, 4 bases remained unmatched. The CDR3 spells CASSPGTGGGYTF. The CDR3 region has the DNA TGTGCCAGCAGTCCTGGGACAGGGGGAGGCTACACCTTC.

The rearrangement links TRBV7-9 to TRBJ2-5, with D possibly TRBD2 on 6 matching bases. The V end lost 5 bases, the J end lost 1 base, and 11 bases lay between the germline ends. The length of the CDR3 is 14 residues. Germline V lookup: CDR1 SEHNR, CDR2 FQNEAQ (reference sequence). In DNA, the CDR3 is TGTGCCAGCAGCCGCGGGGCGGCCCAAGAGACCCAGTACTTC. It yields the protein CASSRGAAQETQYF.

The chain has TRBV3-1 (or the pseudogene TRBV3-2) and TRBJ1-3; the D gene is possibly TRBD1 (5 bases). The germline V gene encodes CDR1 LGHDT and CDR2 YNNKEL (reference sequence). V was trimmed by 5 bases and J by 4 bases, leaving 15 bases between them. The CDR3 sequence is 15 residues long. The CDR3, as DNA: TGTGCCAGCAGCGAGTACCAGGGTCTCGGAAACACCATATATTTT. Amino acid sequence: CASSEYQGLGNTIYF.

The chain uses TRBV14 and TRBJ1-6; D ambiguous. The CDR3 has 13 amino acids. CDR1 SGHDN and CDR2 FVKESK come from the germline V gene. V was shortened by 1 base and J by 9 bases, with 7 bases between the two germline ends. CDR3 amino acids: CASSQVDGSPLHF. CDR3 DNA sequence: TGTGCCAGCAGCCAAGTTGATGGTTCACCCCTCCACTTT.

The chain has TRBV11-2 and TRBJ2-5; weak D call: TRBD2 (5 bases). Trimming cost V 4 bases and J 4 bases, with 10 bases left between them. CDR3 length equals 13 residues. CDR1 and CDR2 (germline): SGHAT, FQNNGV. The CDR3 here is CASSSLGGETQYF. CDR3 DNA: TGTGCCAGCAGCTCGCTAGGAGGAGAGACCCAGTACTTC.

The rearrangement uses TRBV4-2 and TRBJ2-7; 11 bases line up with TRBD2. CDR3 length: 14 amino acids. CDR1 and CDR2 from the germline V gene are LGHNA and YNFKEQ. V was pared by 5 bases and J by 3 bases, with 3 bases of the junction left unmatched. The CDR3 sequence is CASSSGTSGYEQYF. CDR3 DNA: TGTGCCAGCAGCTCCGGGACTAGCGGCTACGAGCAGTACTTC.

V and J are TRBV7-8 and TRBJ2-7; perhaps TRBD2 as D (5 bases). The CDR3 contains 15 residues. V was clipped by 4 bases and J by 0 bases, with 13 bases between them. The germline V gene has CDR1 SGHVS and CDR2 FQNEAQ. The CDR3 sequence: CASSSQRSISYEQYF. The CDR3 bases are TGTGCCAGCAGCTCCCAGCGGAGTATCTCCTACGAGCAGTACTTC. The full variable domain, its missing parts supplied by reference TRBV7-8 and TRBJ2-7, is GAGVSQSPRYKVAKRGQDVALRCDPISGHVSLFWYQQALGQGPEFLTYFQNEAQLDKSGLPSDRFFAERPEGSVSTLKIQRTQQEDSAVYLCASSSQRSISYEQYFGPGTRLTVT.

The CDR3 sequence is CASSSTSGRIRTQYF. The CDR3 region has the DNA TGTGCCAGCAGTTCGACTAGCGGGAGAATACGTACGCAGTATTTT. The J gene is TRBJ2-3, the V gene TRBV6-5, with 12 bases that match TRBD2. Unmatched junction bases numbered 7, after V lost 4 bases and J lost 8 bases. The CDR3 is 15 amino acids. Germline V gene data show CDR1 as MNHEY and CDR2 as SVGAGI.

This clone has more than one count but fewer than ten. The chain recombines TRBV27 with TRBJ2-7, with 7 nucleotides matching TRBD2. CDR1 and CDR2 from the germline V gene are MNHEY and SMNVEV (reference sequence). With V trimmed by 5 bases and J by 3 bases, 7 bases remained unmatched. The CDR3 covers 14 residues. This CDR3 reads CASSPSGTIYEQYF. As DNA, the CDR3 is TGTGCCAGCAGTCCTTCCGGGACTATCTACGAGCAGTACTTC.

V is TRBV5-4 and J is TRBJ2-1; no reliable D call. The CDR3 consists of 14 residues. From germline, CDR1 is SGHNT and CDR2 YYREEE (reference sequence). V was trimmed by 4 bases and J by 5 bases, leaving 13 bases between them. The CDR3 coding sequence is TGTGCCAGCAGCGAAACCCCACTCAACAATGAGCAGTTCTTC. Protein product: CASSETPLNNEQFF.

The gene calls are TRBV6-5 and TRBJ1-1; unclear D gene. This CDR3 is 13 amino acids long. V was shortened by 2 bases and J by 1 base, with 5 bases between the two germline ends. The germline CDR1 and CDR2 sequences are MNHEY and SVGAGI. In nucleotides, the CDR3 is TGTGCCAGCAGTTACAACGGGAACACTGAAGCTTTCTTT. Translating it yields CASSYNGNTEAFF.

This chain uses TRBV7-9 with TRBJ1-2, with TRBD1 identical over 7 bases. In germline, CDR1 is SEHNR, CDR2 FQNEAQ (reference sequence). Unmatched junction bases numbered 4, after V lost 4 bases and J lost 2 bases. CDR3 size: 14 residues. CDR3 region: CASSSRGGNYGYTF. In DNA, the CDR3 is TGTGCCAGCAGCTCCAGGGGGGGAAACTATGGCTACACCTTC.

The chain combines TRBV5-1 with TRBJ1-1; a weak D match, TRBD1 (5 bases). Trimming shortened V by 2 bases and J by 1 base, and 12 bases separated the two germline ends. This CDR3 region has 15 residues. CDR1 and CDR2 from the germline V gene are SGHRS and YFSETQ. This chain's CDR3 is CASSLTGTPNTEAFF. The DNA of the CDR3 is TGCGCCAGCAGCTTAACCGGGACCCCGAACACTGAAGCTTTCTTT.